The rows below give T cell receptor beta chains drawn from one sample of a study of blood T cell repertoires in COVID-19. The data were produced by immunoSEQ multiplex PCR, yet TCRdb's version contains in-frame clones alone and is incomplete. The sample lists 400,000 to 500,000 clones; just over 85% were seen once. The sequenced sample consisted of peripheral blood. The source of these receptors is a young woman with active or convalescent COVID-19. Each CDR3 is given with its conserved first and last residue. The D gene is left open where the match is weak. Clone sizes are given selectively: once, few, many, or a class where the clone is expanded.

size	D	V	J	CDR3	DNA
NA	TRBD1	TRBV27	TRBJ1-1	CASSPDRGYTEAFF	TGTGCCAGCAGTCCAGACAGGGGTTACACTGAAGCTTTCTTT
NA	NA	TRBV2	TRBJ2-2	CASGIEGIGELFF	TGTGCCAGCGGGATAGAGGGTATCGGGGAGCTGTTTTTT
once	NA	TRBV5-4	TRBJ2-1	CASSLGSTTYNEQFF	TGTGCCAGCAGCTTGGGGTCAACTACCTACAATGAGCAGTTCTTC
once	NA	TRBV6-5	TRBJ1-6	CASGLGQAGSPLHF	TGTGCCAGCGGGCTCGGACAAGCGGGCTCACCCCTCCACTTT
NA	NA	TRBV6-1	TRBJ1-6	CASSEGPGGGSYNSPLHF	TGTGCCAGCAGTGAAGGCCCTGGGGGGGGCTCCTATAATTCACCCCTCCACTTT
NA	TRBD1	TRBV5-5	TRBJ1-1	CASSLRGGDTEAFF	TGTGCCAGCAGCTTAAGAGGGGGCGACACTGAAGCTTTCTTT
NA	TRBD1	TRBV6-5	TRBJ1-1	CAINNRDRGPEAFF	TGTGCCATCAATAACCGGGACAGGGGCCCTGAAGCTTTCTTT
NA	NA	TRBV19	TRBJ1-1	CASSLSIEAFF	TGTGCCAGTAGTCTTAGTATTGAAGCTTTCTTT
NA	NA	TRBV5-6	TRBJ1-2	CASSLFEAGNYGYTF	TGTGCCAGCAGCTTATTCGAGGCAGGGAACTATGGCTACACCTTC
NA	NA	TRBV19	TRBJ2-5	CASTFGGNLETQYF	TGTGCCAGTACCTTCGGGGGTAACCTAGAGACCCAGTACTTC
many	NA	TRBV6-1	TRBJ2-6	CASSESDSGANVLTF	TGTGCCAGCAGTGAATCAGACTCTGGGGCCAACGTCCTGACTTTC
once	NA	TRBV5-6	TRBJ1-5	CASSATWGQLNSNQPQHF	TGTGCCAGCAGCGCCACCTGGGGACAACTCAATAGCAATCAGCCCCAGCATTTT
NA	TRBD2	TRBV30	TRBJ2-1	CAWEGTSEYEQFF	TGTGCCTGGGAAGGGACTAGCGAATATGAGCAGTTCTTC
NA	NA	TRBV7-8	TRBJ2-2	CASSFATTADTGELFF	TGTGCCAGCAGCTTTGCGACTACAGCAGACACCGGGGAGCTGTTTTTT
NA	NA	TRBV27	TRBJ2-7	CASSPRQAGKNEQYF	TGTGCCAGCAGTCCCAGACAGGCCGGTAAGAACGAGCAGTACTTC
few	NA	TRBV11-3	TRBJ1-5	CASSPGREGVLQPQHF	TGTGCCAGCAGCCCGGGGCGGGAGGGGGTTCTTCAGCCCCAGCATTTT
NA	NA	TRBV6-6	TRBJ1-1	CASSPGSGNTEAFF	TGTGCCAGCAGCCCCGGGTCGGGGAACACTGAAGCTTTCTTT
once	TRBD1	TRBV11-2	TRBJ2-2	CASSLGTEWELFF	TGTGCCAGCAGCCTAGGGACAGAGTGGGAGCTGTTTTTT
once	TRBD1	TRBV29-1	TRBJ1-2	CSVADRDYGYTF	TGCAGCGTGGCGGACAGGGACTATGGCTACACCTTC
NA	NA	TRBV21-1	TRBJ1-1	CASSSSSGSEAFF	TGTGCCAGCAGCAGTTCGTCTGGTAGCGAAGCTTTCTTT
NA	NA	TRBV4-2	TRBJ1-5	CASSQVGQLHQPQHF	TGTGCCAGCAGCCAAGTGGGCCAGCTCCATCAGCCCCAGCATTTT
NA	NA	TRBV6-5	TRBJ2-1	CASSLGPGPYNEQFF	TGTGCCAGCAGTTTGGGGCCGGGTCCGTACAATGAGCAGTTCTTC
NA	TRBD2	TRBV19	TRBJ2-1	CASNSLAGVGNEQFF	TGTGCCAGTAATTCACTAGCGGGAGTGGGGAATGAGCAGTTCTTC
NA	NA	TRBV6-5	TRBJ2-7	CASRTDSYEQYF	TGTGCCAGCAGGACAGACAGTTACGAGCAGTACTTC
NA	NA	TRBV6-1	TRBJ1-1	CASSEAWGVNTEAFF	TGTGCCAGCAGTGAAGCTTGGGGGGTGAACACTGAAGCTTTCTTT
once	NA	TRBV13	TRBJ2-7	CASSFSRRPGEQYF	TGTGCCAGCAGCTTTAGCAGGAGGCCCGGGGAGCAGTACTTC
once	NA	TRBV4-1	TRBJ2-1	CASSRFGVMEGYNEQFF	TGCGCCAGCAGCCGGTTCGGGGTGATGGAGGGTTACAATGAGCAGTTCTTC
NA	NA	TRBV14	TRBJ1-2	CASSQDYLGVRWMNYGYTF	TGTGCCAGCAGCCAAGACTACTTGGGCGTTAGGTGGATGAACTATGGCTACACCTTC
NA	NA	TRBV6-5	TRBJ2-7	CASSYSFDSYEQYF	TGTGCCAGCAGCTACTCCTTCGACAGCTACGAGCAGTACTTC
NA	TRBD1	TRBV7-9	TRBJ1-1	CASSPVPDRGTEAFF	TGTGCCAGCAGCCCCGTTCCGGACAGGGGGACTGAAGCTTTCTTT
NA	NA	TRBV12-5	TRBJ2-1	CASGPYGSSYNEQFF	TGTGCTAGTGGCCCCTACGGGAGCTCCTACAATGAGCAGTTCTTC
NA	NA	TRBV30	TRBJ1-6	CAWSDKGVRNSPLHF	TGTGCCTGGAGTGACAAGGGAGTAAGAAATTCACCCCTCCACTTT
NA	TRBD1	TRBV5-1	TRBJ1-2	CASSPGQGYYGYTF	TGCGCCAGCAGCCCCGGACAGGGCTACTATGGCTACACCTTC
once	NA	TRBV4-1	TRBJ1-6	CASSPRAGGSSYNSPLHF	TGCGCCAGCAGCCCTCGGGCGGGGGGGAGCTCCTATAATTCACCCCTCCACTTT
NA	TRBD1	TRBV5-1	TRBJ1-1	CASRLRTTGTGVGWNTEAFF	TGCGCCAGCAGACTTCGCACAACCGGGACAGGGGTAGGGTGGAACACTGAAGCTTTCTTT